The table lists the clone carrying this TCR beta chain with a few counts. The antigen is unknown. The data stem from a study of beta chain features in type 1 diabetes. Every donor provided one heparinised blood draw, which averaged about 110 mL. The sequenced template was cDNA made from the entire isolated RNA. Here immunoSEQ multiplex PCR was the method, and the copy in TCRdb shows in-frame clones only, minus some. The table shows approximately 250,000 clones, with less than 30% occurring only once. Germline V CDR1 and CDR2: SGHNT, YYREEE (reference sequence). With 0 bases clipped from V and 6 bases from J, the junction kept 2 bases outside the gene matches. The CDR3 covers 15 residues. Overall study findings and caveats: When Type 1 diabetes patients were examined, their TCRB CDR3s proved moderately but significantly shorter in all four CD4+ subsets. The naive, central memory and Treg TCRB repertoires showed an apparent similarity that was greater among patients than among healthy donors. The question left open here concerned HLA type influencing TCRB rearrangement. VDJ junctions sequenced from type 1 diabetes patients showed fewer insertions and more deletions.

Source material: naive CD4+ T cells from blood. The V gene is TRBV5-4, the J gene TRBJ2-1; 11 nucleotides match TRBD2. The receptor's source is a woman in her twenties or thirties with type 1 diabetes. The CDR3 sequence is CASSLVAGGVNEQFF. CDR3 in DNA: TGTGCCAGCAGCTTGGTAGCGGGAGGGGTCAATGAGCAGTTCTTC.